This T cell receptor beta chain was sequenced during a study of vaccination effects on CD4 cells after COVID-19 (dated 2022 in TCRdb). The study in broad terms: The ViraFEST assay stimulated PBMC with viral peptide pools and then used TCR sequencing to identify antigen-specific CD4+ T cell clonotypes by expansion. Cultures from other donors in the study were sequenced using the Oncomine TCR Beta short-read assay on an Illumina iSeq 100. In a couple of convalescent patients, pre-vaccine samples were collected 16 days and one week ahead of the first dose, 142 and 148 days after COVID-19 diagnosis. SARS-CoV-2 spike-specific CD4+ TCR repertoires were compared before and after mRNA vaccination in COVID-19 convalescent patients and in infection-naive vaccine recipients. The full study included some eleven COVID-19 convalescent patients and a handful of SARS-CoV-2-naive healthy vaccine recipients. Approximately 2 million PBMC per well were cultured in IMDM with about 5% human AB serum, 10 IU/ml IL-2 and gentamicin, plus 10 ug/ml peptides. Each participant got two doses of an mRNA SARS-CoV-2 vaccine, either BNT162b2 or mRNA-1273. What the authors observed across the whole study: Both infection-induced and vaccine-induced clones contracted markedly at late post-vaccination timepoints, which is consistent with waning T cell responses. Limitations of the study were the small number of convalescent patients and the absence of early post-infection timepoints. For convalescent patients, new clones induced by the vaccine made up most of the post-vaccine spike-reactive repertoire, and these new clones were largely distinct from the clones induced by infection.

The library was made by the immunoSEQ multiplex PCR assay. TCR beta CDR3 sequencing was performed on DNA from the cultured, isolated CD4+ T cells. The paper's data handling went like this. Non-productive TCR sequences were removed and reads were trimmed to the CDR3 region, keeping CDR3s of at least 7 amino acids. Antigen-specific clonotypes were identified with the MANAFEST web app by comparing expansion in peptide wells against reference cultures. Positive clones required FDR<0.05 expansion versus reference and all other wells, odds ratio above 5, and frequency above 0.1% in two replicate wells. Cross-reactive clonotypes were defined as significantly expanded in SARS-CoV-2 spike wells and in at least one common cold coronavirus spike condition. Levenshtein distance calculated with the stringdist R package was used to assess CDR3 similarity, and unrooted trees were constructed with ape in R 3.6.1. TCRdb limited this immuneACCESS table to in-frame rearrangements with V and J called. A share of clones is missing; checked studies link under half to unresolved V genes, and the rest is unexplained. The V and J calls and clone size are taken from that table; D and trimming were inferred from the DNA. Recorded for this sample are 45,000 or so clones; around 70% of them occurred a single time. Clones ranked in the top ten supply roughly 7.8% of the sample.

Remarks on this clone: The antigen this receptor binds is unknown. Per-nucleotide qualities are absent, and no much larger clonotype sits a single base away.

After less than 13 days of culture, CD4+ T cells were isolated with the EasySep CD4+ T cell isolation kit. PCR-confirmed SARS-CoV-2 infection had occurred in convalescent patients between March and December 2020, before the Alpha, Beta and Delta variants emerged in the United States. Half of the culture medium was replaced with fresh IL-2-containing medium on days 3 and 7. Unless noted otherwise, every peptide stimulation condition was grown in triplicate wells. PBMC were separated from whole blood using Ficoll-Paque Plus gradient centrifugation and were then either cryopreserved at -140C or used fresh. Genomic DNA was extracted from cultured CD4+ T cells with the QIAamp micro DNA kit. From V the trimming removes 5 bases and from J it removes 9 bases, while the gene matches leave 12 bases of the junction unaccounted for. The germline V gene supplies CDR1 SGHAT and CDR2 FQNNGV. There are 14 amino acids in the CDR3, from cysteine to phenylalanine inclusive. Just the 42-base CDR3 DNA is kept, in frame starting at base 1.

Sample: CD4+ T cells from PBMCs cultured without peptide, taken before COVID-19 vaccination. The V gene is TRBV11-2 and the J gene is TRBJ2-5, and TRBD2 aligns with 7 junction nucleotides. This TCR was recovered from a human donor who had a prior SARS-CoV-2 infection. DNA sequence: TGTGCCAGCAGCGTGGGACCAGCGGGACTGGCCCAGTACTTC. Its protein reads: CASSVGPAGLAQYF.